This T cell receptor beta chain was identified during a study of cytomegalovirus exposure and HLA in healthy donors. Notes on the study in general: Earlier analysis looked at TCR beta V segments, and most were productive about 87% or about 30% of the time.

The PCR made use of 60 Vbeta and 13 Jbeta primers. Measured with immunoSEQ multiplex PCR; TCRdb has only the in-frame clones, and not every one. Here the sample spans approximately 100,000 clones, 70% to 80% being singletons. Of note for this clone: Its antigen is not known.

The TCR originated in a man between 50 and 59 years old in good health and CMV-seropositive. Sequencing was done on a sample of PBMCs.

The CDR3: CSVQSGTGGYEQYF. CDR3 sequence (DNA): TGCAGCGTTCAATCGGGGACAGGGGGCTACGAGCAGTACTTC. The rearrangement uses TRBV29-1 and TRBJ2-7; 11 bases align to TRBD1. With V trimmed by 5 bases and J by 3 bases, 6 bases remained unmatched. The CDR3 is 14 residues long. Germline lookup yields CDR1 SQVTM and CDR2 ANQGSEA.